The TCR beta chain described here comes from a study of blood T cell repertoires in COVID-19. Study as a whole: In each case, the material was cDNA or gDNA derived from T cells, B-cell-depleted T cells, or PBMCs.

The V gene's germline CDR1 is SGDLS and CDR2 YYNGEE. This CDR3 region has 15 residues. V was clipped by 0 bases and J by 0 bases, with 9 bases between them. Participant-given clinical history determined each cohort assignment. Two negative PCRs, clearance, or symptom resolution had been documented for recovered Cohort 3 donors. Per the original data handling: Amplification of reference gene primers was used by the study to estimate nucleated cell counts. Assay: immunoSEQ multiplex PCR; the TCRdb copy retains only in-frame clones and omits some. The V and J calls and clone size are taken from that table; D and trimming were inferred from the DNA. The sample has around 170,000 clones; about 80% are singletons.

This clonotype was sampled from a man in his fifties or sixties who had recovered from COVID-19. This rearrangement joins TRBV9 to TRBJ1-1; D is undetermined. Specimen: PBMCs or T cells enriched from blood (not recorded which). Here the CDR3 reads CASSVAPDLNTEAFF. The CDR3 DNA reads as TGTGCCAGCAGCGTAGCTCCGGACTTGAACACTGAAGCTTTCTTT.